This TCR beta chain was captured by sequencing in a study of T cells after somatic rescue of genetic block. Profiled with immunoSEQ multiplex PCR; TCRdb holds only in-frame clones, not every one. The sample lists about 67,000 clones; around 90% were seen once. V was trimmed by 1 base and J by 1 base, leaving 8 bases between them. CDR3 size: 14 residues. From germline, CDR1 is MNHEY and CDR2 SMNVEV (reference sequence). The receptor's source is a man in his forties or fifties. The chain links TRBV27 to TRBJ2-7, with D perhaps matching TRBD1 (5 bases). Sequencing was performed on peripheral blood mononuclear cells (PBMCs). The CDR3 DNA reads as TGTGCCAGCAGTTTATTTCAGGGATCCTACGAGCAGTACTTC. Residues: CASSLFQGSYEQYF.